The rows below give T cell receptor beta chains drawn from one sample of a study of T cell changes during pregnancy in multiple sclerosis. TCRdb's copy holds only in-frame clones and misses some; the assay was immunoSEQ multiplex PCR. The table has nearly 110,000 clones, less than 95% seen once. The source was peripheral blood, collected before pregnancy. The receptor source for this set is a female donor with multiple sclerosis, enrolled in a pregnancy study. The CDR3 runs from the conserved cysteine through the conserved F or W. The D gene is left open where the match is weak. Clone size, where shown, is once, few, many, or a class for clones that have expanded.

clone_size: .; v_call: TRBV5-4; d_call: TRBD2; j_call: TRBJ2-2; cdr3_aa: CASSSRGLAAGELFF; cdr3_nt: TGTGCCAGCAGCTCACGAGGACTAGCCGCAGGGGAGCTGTTTTTT
clone_size: few; v_call: TRBV7-9; d_call: .; j_call: TRBJ1-2; cdr3_aa: CASSPTTGPYGYTF; cdr3_nt: TGTGCCAGCAGCCCAACGACAGGCCCATATGGCTACACCTTC
clone_size: .; v_call: TRBV15; d_call: .; j_call: TRBJ1-1; cdr3_aa: CATSRQGFMNTEAFF; cdr3_nt: TGTGCCACCAGCAGGCAGGGCTTTATGAACACTGAAGCTTTCTTT
clone_size: .; v_call: TRBV18; d_call: .; j_call: TRBJ1-1; cdr3_aa: CASSPFQGDTEAFF; cdr3_nt: TGTGCCAGCTCACCATTCCAGGGTGACACTGAAGCTTTCTTT
clone_size: once; v_call: TRBV5-6; d_call: .; j_call: TRBJ2-7; cdr3_aa: CASSLAGGMAYEQYF; cdr3_nt: TGTGCCAGCAGCTTGGCCGGAGGGATGGCCTACGAGCAGTACTTC
clone_size: .; v_call: TRBV11-3; d_call: TRBD2; j_call: TRBJ2-2; cdr3_aa: CASSLELAGNTGELFF; cdr3_nt: TGTGCCAGCAGCTTAGAATTAGCGGGTAACACCGGGGAGCTGTTTTTT
clone_size: .; v_call: TRBV19; d_call: TRBD1; j_call: TRBJ1-2; cdr3_aa: CASSPRTGQGYTF; cdr3_nt: TGTGCCAGTAGTCCTAGGACAGGGCAGGGCTACACCTTC
clone_size: .; v_call: TRBV27; d_call: TRBD2; j_call: TRBJ2-1; cdr3_aa: CASSLFVGTIEQFF; cdr3_nt: TGTGCCAGCAGTTTATTTGTCGGGACTATTGAGCAGTTCTTC
clone_size: .; v_call: TRBV11-3; d_call: .; j_call: TRBJ2-5; cdr3_aa: CASSLFIETQYF; cdr3_nt: TGTGCCAGCAGCCTATTTATCGAGACCCAGTACTTC
clone_size: .; v_call: TRBV7-8; d_call: TRBD2; j_call: TRBJ2-3; cdr3_aa: CASTPATSGQTDTQYF; cdr3_nt: TGTGCCAGCACTCCCGCGACTAGCGGCCAAACAGATACGCAGTATTTT
clone_size: .; v_call: TRBV10-2; d_call: TRBD2; j_call: TRBJ2-7; cdr3_aa: CASSVAGGHYEQYF; cdr3_nt: TGCGCCAGCAGTGTTGCGGGAGGGCACTACGAGCAGTACTTC
clone_size: once; v_call: TRBV7-8; d_call: .; j_call: TRBJ1-1; cdr3_aa: CASSLAGQTNTEAFF; cdr3_nt: TGTGCCAGCAGCTTAGCCGGACAGACGAACACTGAAGCTTTCTTT
clone_size: .; v_call: TRBV29-1; d_call: .; j_call: TRBJ1-1; cdr3_aa: CSAGIGGRAFF; cdr3_nt: TGCAGCGCGGGGATTGGGGGGAGAGCTTTCTTT
clone_size: .; v_call: TRBV10-3; d_call: TRBD1; j_call: TRBJ2-7; cdr3_aa: CAISVSGGSYEQYF; cdr3_nt: TGTGCCATCAGTGTTTCAGGGGGCTCCTACGAGCAGTACTTC
clone_size: .; v_call: TRBV7-9; d_call: .; j_call: TRBJ1-1; cdr3_aa: CASSLAGGNEAFF; cdr3_nt: TGTGCCAGCAGCTTAGCGGGGGGTAATGAAGCTTTCTTT
clone_size: .; v_call: TRBV7-8; d_call: .; j_call: TRBJ2-2; cdr3_aa: CASSHRVGELFF; cdr3_nt: TGTGCCAGCAGCCACCGGGTCGGGGAGCTGTTTTTT
clone_size: .; v_call: TRBV30; d_call: TRBD1; j_call: TRBJ2-2; cdr3_aa: CAWSVRTGGHTGELFF; cdr3_nt: TGTGCCTGGAGTGTAAGGACAGGGGGCCACACCGGGGAGCTGTTTTTT
clone_size: .; v_call: TRBV19; d_call: TRBD1; j_call: TRBJ1-2; cdr3_aa: CAILDREDYGYTF; cdr3_nt: TGTGCCATCTTGGACAGGGAAGACTATGGCTACACCTTC
clone_size: .; v_call: TRBV13; d_call: TRBD1; j_call: TRBJ2-5; cdr3_aa: CASSFPGQDQYF; cdr3_nt: TGTGCCAGCAGCTTTCCCGGACAGGACCAGTACTTC
clone_size: .; v_call: TRBV29-1; d_call: TRBD2; j_call: TRBJ2-1; cdr3_aa: CSVYRTGKILAGAYNEQFF; cdr3_nt: TGCAGCGTTTACCGGACAGGGAAGATTCTAGCGGGAGCCTACAATGAGCAGTTCTTC
clone_size: .; v_call: TRBV11-2; d_call: TRBD1; j_call: TRBJ1-1; cdr3_aa: CASSYTNRGAFF; cdr3_nt: TGTGCCAGCAGTTATACCAACAGGGGAGCTTTCTTT
clone_size: .; v_call: TRBV4-3; d_call: TRBD2; j_call: TRBJ2-5; cdr3_aa: CASSQEGSGGMKTQYF; cdr3_nt: TGCGCCAGCAGCCAAGAGGGTAGCGGGGGGATGAAGACCCAGTACTTC
clone_size: once; v_call: TRBV9; d_call: .; j_call: TRBJ1-2; cdr3_aa: CASTPGVQEGHGYTF; cdr3_nt: TGTGCCAGCACCCCCGGAGTACAGGAAGGTCATGGCTACACCTTC
clone_size: .; v_call: TRBV19; d_call: TRBD1; j_call: TRBJ1-2; cdr3_aa: CASSMGLGTGWDYGYTF; cdr3_nt: TGTGCCAGTAGTATGGGATTAGGGACAGGATGGGACTATGGCTACACCTTC
clone_size: .; v_call: TRBV1; d_call: .; j_call: TRBJ2-7; cdr3_aa: CTSSRTGTTHEQYF; cdr3_nt: TGCACCAGCAGCCGGACCGGGACTACGCACGAGCAGTACTTC